This entry lists 9 T cell receptor beta chains sequenced from one sample in a study of shared clonotypes between healthy human individuals. TCRdb's table, derived via immunoSEQ multiplex PCR, lists solely in-frame clones and lacks some. The data show about 1.4 million clones, with roughly 96% seen just once and about 1.2% held by the top ten. The sample consisted of naive CD4+ T cells sorted from blood. The subset here: CD45RA+ positively selected. The receptors were sampled from a man aged 25-40 years in good health.

This clone was detected only once. In DNA, the CDR3 is TGTGCCAGCAGGGCCCGACAGCTGAACACTGAAGCTTTCTTT. Its protein is CASRARQLNTEAFF. The V and J genes are TRBV6-1 and TRBJ1-1; TRBD1 is a possible D gene (5 bases). V was pared by 6 bases and J by 0 bases, with 11 bases between. The CDR3 totals 14 residues. CDR1 is MNHNS and CDR2 is SASEGT in the germline V gene.

This chain joins TRBV7-9 and TRBJ2-5, with D possibly being TRBD1 (6 bases). Germline V CDR1 and CDR2: SEHNR, FQNEAQ (reference sequence). Trimming took 1 base from V and 3 from J, leaving 12 bases between them. The CDR3 is made up of 15 amino acids. DNA for the CDR3: TGTGCCAGCAGCTTAGGCCAGGGGTACGAAGAGACCCAGTACTTC. It codes for CASSLGQGYEETQYF.

The rearrangement uses TRBV7-9 and TRBJ1-5; possible D gene TRBD1, 6 bases. Trimming left V 1 base short and J 0 bases short, with 13 bases between. CDR3 size: 17 residues. CDR1 is SEHNR, CDR2 FQNEAQ, per germline (reference sequence). The DNA for the CDR3 is TGTGCCAGCAGCTTAGACCTAGGGGGGAATAGCAATCAGCCCCAGCATTTT. Protein product: CASSLDLGGNSNQPQHF.

This clone was detected a few times. V is TRBV29-1 and J is TRBJ1-2; 8 bases are a match to TRBD1. Germline trimming cut 2 bases from V and 7 bases from J; bases unmatched to any gene: 9. CDR1 and CDR2 (germline): SQVTM, ANQGSEA. This CDR3 comprises 14 residues. CDR3 region: CSVEPGQAVGGYTF. CDR3 sequence (DNA): TGCAGCGTTGAACCGGGACAGGCGGTTGGTGGCTACACCTTC.

The chain joins TRBV19 to TRBJ2-1, with D unresolved. The CDR3 is 14 residues long. Trimming left V 6 bases short and J 3 bases short, with 12 bases between. Looked up from germline, CDR1 is LNHDA and CDR2 is SQIVND (reference sequence). CDR3 protein: CASSQRSHYNEQFF. In DNA, the CDR3 is TGTGCCAGTAGCCAGCGAAGTCACTACAATGAGCAGTTCTTC.

This chain joins TRBV2 and TRBJ2-7; D gene unclear. CDR1 and CDR2 from the germline V gene are SNHLY and FYNNEI. V lost 7 bases to trimming and J lost 6 bases, with 16 bases between them. The CDR3 runs 13 residues. The CDR3: CASIGTAVSEQYF. The DNA of the CDR3 is TGTGCCAGCATAGGCACTGCAGTGAGCGAGCAGTACTTC.

The chain uses TRBV28 and TRBJ1-1; no clear D gene. The ends were cut back, 5 bases at V and 10 bases at J, with 11 bases in the middle. The CDR3 is made up of 11 amino acids. Looked up from germline, CDR1 is MDHEN and CDR2 is SYDVKM. CDR3 nucleotide sequence: TGTGCCAGCAGTATCCCGCCAGGAGCTTTCTTT. It codes for CASSIPPGAFF.

The V call is TRBV2, the J call TRBJ1-1, with a possible D match to TRBD1 (5 bases). The V end lost 8 bases, the J end lost 1 base, and 17 bases lay between the germline ends. Germline assignment: CDR1 SNHLY and CDR2 FYNNEI. There are 15 residues in the CDR3. Written as DNA, the CDR3 is TGTGCCAGCGGTTCCGGGGCGCTCGGGAACACTGAAGCTTTCTTT. It is translated as CASGSGALGNTEAFF.

As to this clone: Additional DNA sequences in this sample encode the identical CDR3. The V call is TRBV5-4, the J call TRBJ2-1; 8 nucleotides match TRBD2. This CDR3 has 15 residues. Looked up from germline, CDR1 is SGHNT and CDR2 is YYREEE (reference sequence). The trim removed 1 base at V and 1 base at J, leaving 1 base unmatched. CDR3 sequence: CASSLTSGSYNEQFF. The DNA of the CDR3 is TGTGCCAGCAGCTTGACTAGCGGATCCTACAATGAGCAGTTCTTC.